This TCR beta chain was identified in a study of cytomegalovirus exposure and HLA in healthy donors. PCR primers comprised 60 Vbeta and 13 Jbeta primers. The assay was immunoSEQ multiplex PCR, and TCRdb's table has in-frame clones only and misses some. The table has about 160,000 clones, 80% to 85% seen once. On this clone itself: The antigen is not known.

This CDR3 is 15 amino acids long. In germline, CDR1 is SNHLY, CDR2 FYNNEI. The V end was cut by 4 bases, the J end by 2 bases, with 15 bases between. Study results and limitations: In a later analysis, HLA-C alleles had the fewest associated TCRs, DRB1 alleles the most. The classifier, whose performance was assessed in both the original and validation cohorts, reportedly diagnosed cytomegalovirus status with high specificity and sensitivity.

This TCR was sampled from a man aged 25 to 40 in good health and CMV-seronegative. Sample: PBMCs. The rearrangement joins TRBV2 to TRBJ2-7, with D perhaps TRBD1 (7 bases). CDR3 protein: CASSVEGQTAYEQYF. For the CDR3, the DNA is TGTGCCAGCAGTGTGGAGGGACAGACCGCCTACGAGCAGTACTTC.